This TCR beta chain was sequenced in a study of blood T cell repertoires in COVID-19. Study-wide background: The cDNA or gDNA used as material had been derived from T cells, B-cell-depleted T cells, or PBMCs.

Data came from immunoSEQ multiplex PCR; TCRdb stores just in-frame clones and leaves some out. The table shows 350,000 or so clones, with roughly 86% occurring only once. CDR3 length: 15 amino acids. V lost 4 bases and J lost 4, with 17 bases in between. In germline, CDR1 is MDHEN, CDR2 SYDVKM. The gene calls are TRBV28 and TRBJ2-7; D perhaps matches TRBD1 (6 bases). The sequence derives from a woman aged 25 to 39 with COVID-19, enrolled during active disease. The source material was peripheral blood. Here the CDR3 DNA reads TGTGCCAGCAGTTATGAGGGGGAGAGGTGGTACGAGCAGTACTTC. This sequence encodes CASSYEGERWYEQYF.